These 8 T cell receptor beta chains share one sample of origin, sequenced in a study of OX40 agonist ivuxolimab in advanced cancers. The method was the immunoSEQ multiplex PCR assay. The table was pulled from immuneACCESS by TCRdb, which kept in-frame rearrangements only. Such tables lose some clones; where checked, under half of the loss comes from unresolved V genes, and the rest has no known cause. This sample gives 70,000 or so clones in total; roughly 92% of them show up just once. 0.25% to 0.3% of the sample comes from the top ten. The starting material was CD4+ or CD8+ T cells sorted from blood, obtained in a trial of the OX40 agonist ivuxolimab. The receptors here all came from an adult with an advanced solid tumor such as melanoma, head and neck, liver or kidney cancer.

V is TRBV5-1 and J is TRBJ1-3; 8 nucleotides agree with TRBD1. V was pared by 3 bases and J by 4 bases, with 3 bases of the junction left unmatched. CDR3 length equals 14 residues. Germline loops: CDR1 SGHRS, CDR2 YFSETQ. In nucleotides, the CDR3 is TGCGCCAGCAGCTCAGGGGGCGTAGGAAACACCATATATTTT. This gives the protein CASSSGGVGNTIYF.

The chain employs TRBV27 and TRBJ2-7; TRBD1 matches 9 bases. CDR3 length: 13 amino acids. V shed 5 bases and J 6 bases; nucleotides not matched to a gene: 5. Germline V CDR1 and CDR2: MNHEY, SMNVEV (reference sequence). The CDR3 coding sequence is TGTGCCAGCAGTAAAGACAGGGGGGGCGAGCAGTACTTC. Protein product: CASSKDRGGEQYF.

The chain recombines TRBV7-2 with TRBJ2-2; 10 bases agree with TRBD2. Per the germline V gene, CDR1 is SGHTA and CDR2 is FQGNSA. The CDR3 runs to 17 residues. The ends lost 3 bases at V and 2 bases at J; junction bases unmatched: 6. The CDR3 is CASSFRLAGSNTGELFF. The DNA of the CDR3 is TGTGCCAGCAGCTTCCGACTAGCGGGTTCTAACACCGGGGAGCTGTTTTTT.

The chain has TRBV5-1 and TRBJ2-7; the match to TRBD1 covers 7 bases. The junction had 3 bases not matched to a gene; V was cut back by 0 bases and J by 0 bases. The CDR3 loop spans 15 amino acids. Germline values: CDR1 SGHRS, CDR2 YFSETQ. CDR3 sequence reads: CASSLAGGSSYEQYF. CDR3 in DNA: TGCGCCAGCAGCTTGGCAGGGGGAAGCTCCTACGAGCAGTACTTC.

The chain carries TRBV27 and TRBJ2-7; 10 nucleotides match TRBD2. Germline CDR1 and CDR2: MNHEY and SMNVEV (reference sequence). The ends lost 10 bases at V and 1 base at J; junction bases unmatched: 10. The CDR3 contains 15 residues. The CDR3 loop is CAIASGRANSYEQYF. CDR3 nucleotide sequence: TGTGCCATCGCGAGCGGGAGGGCCAATTCCTACGAGCAGTACTTC.

The count of this clone is one. V gene TRBV19 combines with J gene TRBJ1-2, with 7 bases fitting TRBD1. The CDR3 is made up of 13 amino acids. J was trimmed by 8 bases and V by 6 bases; bases with no gene match: 9. The germline gives CDR1 LNHDA, CDR2 SQIVND (reference sequence). CDR3 sequence (DNA): TGTGCCAGTAGGGGGGACAGTTGGTACGGCTACACCTTC. Translated: CASRGDSWYGYTF.

V is TRBV15 and J is TRBJ2-7; D remains unclear. Trimming left V 4 bases short and J 6 bases short, with 28 bases between. In germline, CDR1 is LNHNV, CDR2 YYDKDF (reference sequence). The CDR3 extends over 18 amino acids. The CDR3 is CATSNFSVSGPYLFEQYF. DNA for the CDR3: TGTGCCACCAGCAACTTCTCGGTCTCAGGACCTTACCTGTTCGAGCAGTACTTC.

This sequence joins TRBV11-2 and TRBJ1-2; 8 nucleotides agree with TRBD1. The CDR3 runs to 15 residues. Germline CDR1 and CDR2: SGHAT and FQNNGV. J was trimmed by 6 bases and V by 3 bases; bases with no gene match: 9. The CDR3 DNA reads as TGTGCCAGCAGCTTTCTTCAGGGGGCGCTTCATGGCTACACCTTC. Its translation: CASSFLQGALHGYTF.